The 25 T cell receptor beta chains given below trace back to one sample, sequenced in a study of T cells in Graves' hyperthyroidism and ophthalmopathy (dated by TCRdb to between 2018 and 2021). Library method: multiplex PCR. The instrument given in TCRdb is Illumina HiSeq 2000. The TCR beta CDR3 regions were amplified from the RNA transcripts. For the first round of RT-PCR on the TCR CDR3, the HTBI primer set was used together with the Qiagen OneStep RT-PCR kit. In-frame beta chains were kept once TCRdb had trimmed the public reads at Q25 with fastp and called clones with MiXCR. Rows are unified per CDR3 protein, each entry keeping the most common DNA and genes. In this sample the table shows a few hundred thousand distinct CDR3 sequences, approximately 13% of which occur a single time. The biggest ten clones account for almost 6% of the sample. Sequencing input: blood. The origin of the receptors is a woman aged 25 to 45 with Graves' hyperthyroidism that later progressed to Graves' ophthalmopathy.

This clonotype was seen more than once but under ten times. The chain joins TRBV4-3 to TRBJ2-5; 9 bases align to TRBD2. V dropped 0 bases and J dropped 4; count of bases not matched to a gene: 9. CDR1 is LGHNA, CDR2 YSLEER, per germline. The CDR3 is 17 amino acids. CDR3 sequence (DNA): TGCGCCAGCAGCCAAGAGGGCGGGAGGGCCAAGGGAGAGACCCAGTACTTC. It translates to CASSQEGGRAKGETQYF.

This clonotype was counted at least ten times. The chain employs TRBV29-1 and TRBJ2-2; D remains ambiguous. Looked up from germline, CDR1 is SQVTM and CDR2 is ANQGSEA. The V end was cut by 7 bases, the J end by 2 bases, with 11 bases between. The CDR3 runs 13 residues. The CDR3 DNA reads TGCAGCGCTACGCTATCTAACACCGGGGAGCTGTTTTTT. It specifies CSATLSNTGELFF.

There are many counts of this clonotype. The chain couples TRBV6-2 or TRBV6-3 to TRBJ1-5; 7 nucleotides agree with TRBD1. This CDR3 contains 14 residues. CDR1 and CDR2 from the germline V gene are MNHEY and SVGEGT. With 4 bases clipped from V and 1 base from J, the junction kept 1 base outside the gene matches. CDR3 region: CASSSDRSNQPQHF. The CDR3 region has the DNA TGTGCCAGCAGTTCGGACAGGAGCAATCAGCCCCAGCATTTT.

This clonotype came up a few times. V is TRBV30 and J is TRBJ2-6, with a tentative D call TRBD1 (5 bases). CDR1 is GTSNPN and CDR2 is SVGIG in the germline V gene (reference sequence). The CDR3 length is 17 residues. Between the trimmed V and J ends, which lost 2 bases and 0 bases, there was a span of 14 bases. For the CDR3, the DNA is TGTGCCTGGAGTTTAGTACAGGTTCTCTCTGGGGCCAACGTCCTGACTTTC. The encoded protein is CAWSLVQVLSGANVLTF.

This sequence joins TRBV7-6 and TRBJ1-3; D remains unclear. Deletions cut 5 bases from V and 5 bases from J, with 7 bases between. The CDR3 has 12 amino acids. Germline V CDR1 and CDR2: SGHVS, FNYEAQ. The CDR3 spells CASSDTRNTIYF. DNA of the CDR3: TGTGCCAGCAGCGATACCCGAAACACCATATATTTT.

This clonotype came up many times. The chain is built from TRBV20-1 and TRBJ2-7, with D possibly TRBD2 on 6 matching bases. Germline V gives CDR1 DFQATT, CDR2 SNEGSKA (reference sequence). With 0 bases removed from V and 1 base from J, the gap between germline ends came to 13 bases. The CDR3 loop spans 15 amino acids. As DNA, the CDR3 is TGCAGTGCTAGAGAGGGGCTAGCGCAGTCCTACGAGCAGTACTTC. Translating it yields CSAREGLAQSYEQYF.

This clonotype came up many times. The chain recombines TRBV25-1 with TRBJ1-2; D unclear. Germline assignment: CDR1 MGHDK and CDR2 SYGVNS. CDR3 size: 13 residues. Trimming pared 0 bases from V and 6 bases from J, leaving 8 bases between. The CDR3, as DNA: TGTGCCAGCAGTGAATACCGGGCGGATGGCTACACCTTC. It encodes CASSEYRADGYTF.

This clonotype was detected many times. The CDR3 coding sequence is TGCAGTGCTAGAGCCCGAAATGAGCAGTTCTTC. Translated: CSARARNEQFF. This chain connects TRBV20-1 to TRBJ2-1; unclear D gene. Per the germline V gene, CDR1 is DFQATT and CDR2 is SNEGSKA (reference sequence). Trimming shortened V by 1 base and J by 7 bases, and 5 bases separated the two germline ends. The CDR3 has 11 amino acids.

There are a few counts of this clonotype. J is TRBJ1-2 and V is TRBV9; no clear D gene. Germline CDR1 is SGDLS and CDR2 is YYNGEE. This CDR3 comprises 16 residues. V lost 3 bases to trimming and J lost 5 bases, with 20 bases between them. CDR3 loop: CASSAPHSHKRYGYTF. The CDR3 DNA is TGTGCCAGCAGCGCCCCTCACTCCCATAAGCGGTATGGCTACACCTTC.

The V and J genes are TRBV12-3 or TRBV12-4 and TRBJ1-6; unclear D gene. The V end lost 6 bases, the J end lost 12 bases, and 12 bases lay between the germline ends. CDR3 length equals 12 residues. This chain's CDR3 is CASSSPGLPLHF. The CDR3 DNA is TGTGCCAGCAGCTCCCCTGGGTTACCCCTCCACTTT.

V and J are TRBV25-1 and TRBJ2-1; 8 bases are shared with TRBD1. The J segment lost 6 bases and the V segment lost 7 bases, leaving 14 bases of the junction unmatched. CDR1 and CDR2 from the germline V gene are MGHDK and SYGVNS. The CDR3 runs 16 residues. The CDR3 nucleotides read TGTGCCAGCACCCAGCCGGGACAGGTAGGATCCAATGAGCAGTTCTTC. It specifies CASTQPGQVGSNEQFF.

Concerning this clonotype: The junction departs from the called germline gene at one end, perhaps through a read error. The rearrangement uses TRBV25-1 and TRBJ1-2, with D possibly TRBD1 on 5 matching bases. Germline V gene lookup returns CDR1 MGHDK and CDR2 SYGVNS. CDR3 length: 12 amino acids. The CDR3 region has the DNA TGTGTCAGCAGCGGATCAGGGTATGGCTACACCTTC. Encoded protein: CVSSGSGYGYTF.

This clonotype was counted between two and nine times. This chain joins TRBV14 and TRBJ2-2, with 11 bases that match TRBD2. Germline values: CDR1 SGHDN, CDR2 FVKESK. Trimming at V came to 4 bases and at J to 6 bases, leaving 1 base not matched to a gene. This CDR3 has 14 amino acids. The CDR3 region is CASSRSGRAGELFF. For the CDR3, the DNA is TGTGCCAGCAGCCGTAGCGGGAGGGCCGGGGAGCTGTTTTTT.

This clonotype was recorded many times. This chain joins TRBV28 and TRBJ2-1, with D perhaps matching TRBD1 (5 bases). V was cut by 3 bases and J by 6 bases, with 9 bases left in between. This CDR3 comprises 13 residues. The germline V gene has CDR1 MDHEN and CDR2 SYDVKM. CDR3 amino acids: CASSLETANEQFF. The CDR3 DNA reads TGTGCCAGCAGTTTGGAGACAGCCAATGAGCAGTTCTTC. The variable domain in full, completed from reference TRBV28 and TRBJ2-1, reads DVKVTQSSRYLVKRTGEKVFLECVQDMDHENMFWYRQDPGLGLRLIYFSYDVKMKEKGDIPEGYSVSREKKERFSLILESASTNQTSMYLCASSLETANEQFFGPGTRLTVL.

Points on this clonotype: A much larger clone differs by one base, so this may be a read error. V is TRBV15 and J is TRBJ2-1; D is perhaps TRBD2 (5 bases). Gene TRBJ2-7 matches the end of the DNA better, so the J call may be wrong. The CDR3 sequence is 19 residues long. Germline CDR1 and CDR2: LNHNV and YYDKDF (reference sequence). CDR3 in amino acids: CATSRDSPAAGGFYNEQYF. CDR3 nucleotides: TGTGCCACCAGCAGAGATTCCCCGGCGGCGGGCGGATTCTACAATGAGCAGTACTTC.

This clonotype was seen repeatedly, ten times or more. The chain combines TRBV3-1 with TRBJ2-5; D remains unclear. This CDR3 region has 13 residues. V was clipped by 7 bases and J by 5 bases, with 14 bases between them. Germline V gene data show CDR1 as LGHDT and CDR2 as YNNKEL (reference sequence). CDR3: CASTPARRETQYF. CDR3 nucleotide sequence: TGTGCCAGCACTCCCGCCAGGCGCGAGACCCAGTACTTC.

This clonotype was detected a few times. The rearrangement links TRBV24-1 to TRBJ2-1; D is possibly TRBD2 (5 bases). Germline assignment: CDR1 KGHDR and CDR2 SFDVKD. The CDR3 spans 13 residues. V lost 8 bases and J lost 7, with 14 bases in between. The CDR3 loop is CATNSKTRNEQFF. The DNA of the CDR3 is TGTGCCACCAACAGTAAAACTAGGAATGAGCAGTTCTTC.

This clonotype was recorded at least ten times. The chain combines TRBV19 with TRBJ2-7; 8 positions match TRBD2. The trim removed 10 bases at V and 3 bases at J, leaving 8 bases unmatched. The CDR3 runs to 13 residues. CDR1 is LNHDA and CDR2 is SQIVND in the germline V gene (reference sequence). CDR3 sequence reads: CATRAGGNYEQYF. The CDR3 coding sequence is TGTGCCACCAGGGCGGGGGGAAACTACGAGCAGTACTTC.

The CDR3 DNA reads as TGCGCCAGCATGCAGGGAGACAGTACCCCCTACGAGCAGTACTTC. Encoded protein: CASMQGDSTPYEQYF. This sequence joins TRBV5-1 and TRBJ2-7; the D call may be TRBD1 or TRBD2 (5 bases each). CDR1 SGHRS and CDR2 YFSETQ come from the germline V gene. The length of the CDR3 is 15 residues. Trimming removed 6 bases from V and 2 bases from J, with 18 bases in between.

This clonotype was seen at least ten times. The genes are TRBV12-5 and TRBJ2-7, with a weak D call TRBD1 (6 bases). The germline gives CDR1 LGHNT, CDR2 FRNRAP. This CDR3 is built from 13 residues. V shed 4 bases and J shed 7 bases, with 14 bases lying between them. In nucleotides, the CDR3 is TGTGCTAGTGGTTCCGGACAGTTCAGGGAGCAGTACTTC. It encodes CASGSGQFREQYF.

This clonotype was detected many times. The V gene is TRBV29-1, the J gene TRBJ2-3; 9 nucleotides agree with TRBD2. This CDR3 has 14 amino acids. In germline, CDR1 is SQVTM, CDR2 ANQGSEA. V lost 4 bases to trimming and J lost 4 bases; unmatched junction nucleotides: 6. This CDR3 reads CSVGLAGAPDTQYF. CDR3 coding DNA: TGCAGCGTTGGCTTAGCGGGAGCTCCAGATACGCAGTATTTT.

The CDR3, as DNA: TGTGCCAGCAGTGGACAGGGACTTCAGCCCCAGCATTTT. Residues: CASSGQGLQPQHF. The chain is built from TRBV6-1 and TRBJ1-5; TRBD1 agrees at 7 bases. The CDR3 is 13 amino acids. J was trimmed by 6 bases and V by 4 bases; bases with no gene match: 3. CDR1 and CDR2 from the germline V gene are MNHNS and SASEGT.

In its sample, this clonotype was seen a few times. CDR3 in DNA: TGTGCCAGTAGTATGGCGACAGGGGGCTGGAATGAGCAGTTCTTC. This sequence encodes CASSMATGGWNEQFF. This chain uses TRBV19 with TRBJ2-1, with 10 bases fitting TRBD1. The J segment lost 7 bases and the V segment lost 3 bases, leaving 6 bases of the junction unmatched. Germline V gives CDR1 LNHDA, CDR2 SQIVND (reference sequence). There are 15 residues in the CDR3. The whole variable domain, filled in from reference TRBV19 and TRBJ2-1, reads DGGITQSPKYLFRKEGQNVTLSCEQNLNHDAMYWYRQDPGQGLRLIYYSQIVNDFQKGDIAEGYSVSREKKESFPLTVTSAQKNPTAFYLCASSMATGGWNEQFFGPGTRLTVL.

This clonotype was picked up many times. This chain links TRBV28 with TRBJ1-2; 9 bases are shared with TRBD1. Germline CDR1 is MDHEN and CDR2 is SYDVKM. This CDR3 region has 13 residues. Losses at the gene ends were 6 bases for V and 8 bases for J; bases not matched to a gene: 7. CDR3 in DNA: TGTGCCAGCAGACAGGGGGCAGTGGGGGGCTACACCTTC. Translated: CASRQGAVGGYTF.

This clonotype was counted ten times or more. This chain joins TRBV13 and TRBJ2-7; maybe TRBD2 (6 bases). In germline, CDR1 is PRHDT, CDR2 FYEKMQ (reference sequence). The length of the CDR3 is 17 residues. Trimming removed 1 base at V and 0 bases at J, with 16 bases between. This CDR3 reads CASSLESSGDPSYEQYF. The CDR3 bases are TGTGCCAGCAGCTTAGAGAGTTCGGGGGACCCCTCCTACGAGCAGTACTTC.